The sequence of this TCR beta chain was determined in a study of blood T cell repertoires in COVID-19. Study-wide context: The United States, Italy and Spain provided the acute and convalescent COVID-19 samples. In each case, the material was cDNA or gDNA derived from T cells, B-cell-depleted T cells, or PBMCs.

Sequenced by immunoSEQ multiplex PCR; TCRdb stores in-frame clones only, minus some. The table records about 190,000 clones, 75% to 85% of them present only once. Germline loops: CDR1 MNHEY, CDR2 SVGAGI. Trimming removed 10 bases from V and 5 bases from J; junction bases left unmatched: 13. The CDR3 has 14 residues. The origin of this receptor is a man aged 60 to 75 with acute or convalescent COVID-19. This rearrangement joins TRBV6-5 to TRBJ1-1; 7 positions match TRBD1. The sample was peripheral blood. CDR3 region: CATRGGTVVTEAFF. The CDR3, as DNA: TGTGCCACCAGAGGGGGGACAGTTGTGACTGAAGCTTTCTTT.